The 29 T cell receptor beta chains given below trace back to one sample, sequenced in a study of identical twins. TCRdb independently ran MiXCR on the 5' RACE reads; one entry per CDR3 protein. In the table there are 350,000 or so distinct CDR3 sequences, about 12% of which are singletons. These records were also assigned to another study, of yellow fever vaccine responses in identical twins.

Sequencing was carried out using CD8+ T cells sorted from blood. Source of these receptors: a woman aged 18-29 years in good health.

The chain combines TRBV6-5 with TRBJ2-3, with 7 bases identical to TRBD1. The ends lost 1 base at V and 2 bases at J; junction bases unmatched: 6. Per the germline V gene, CDR1 is MNHEY and CDR2 is SVGAGI. This CDR3 has 16 amino acids. The CDR3 here is CASSYWLGQYTDTQYF. CDR3 nucleotide sequence: TGTGCCAGCAGTTACTGGTTGGGACAGTACACAGATACGCAGTATTTT.

The V and J genes are TRBV7-6 and TRBJ2-5, with 7 bases lining up with TRBD1. The CDR3 is made up of 16 amino acids. Germline-derived CDR1 and CDR2 are SGHVS and FNYEAQ. J lost 6 bases, V lost 4 bases, and 14 bases had no gene match. The CDR3 coding sequence is TGTGCCAGCAGCTCCCGCGGTTTGGGGACAGAGCAGACCCAGTACTTC. The encoded protein is CASSSRGLGTEQTQYF.

In its sample, this clonotype was seen a few times. V gene TRBV4-1 combines with J gene TRBJ2-2; 8 bases are a match to TRBD1. V shed 8 bases, J shed 2 bases, and the junction held 10 bases outside the gene matches. This CDR3 comprises 16 residues. The germline V gene has CDR1 MGHRA and CDR2 YSYEKL. CDR3 bases: TGCGCCAGCGGCTCCCGGGACAGGACTAACACCGGGGAGCTGTTTTTT. This sequence encodes CASGSRDRTNTGELFF.

This clonotype was recorded at least ten times. The CDR3 region is CASSLGTSGYNEQFF. CDR3 coding DNA: TGTGCCAGCAGCTTAGGGACTAGCGGCTACAATGAGCAGTTCTTC. The chain has TRBV7-9 and TRBJ2-1; 10 bases fit TRBD2. Germline lookup yields CDR1 SEHNR and CDR2 FQNEAQ (reference sequence). The CDR3 consists of 15 residues. The V segment lost 1 base and the J segment 3 bases; nucleotides outside the gene matches: 0.

This clonotype was recorded at least ten times. The chain is built from TRBV27 and TRBJ1-1; 8 bases match TRBD1. V gave up 3 bases and J gave up 6 bases; unmatched junction bases: 3. Per germline, CDR1 MNHEY and CDR2 SMNVEV (reference sequence). The CDR3 has 13 residues. CDR3 residues: CASSFATGAEAFF. The CDR3 region has the DNA TGTGCCAGCAGTTTTGCGACAGGGGCTGAAGCTTTCTTT.

This clonotype has a count of ten or more. V is TRBV5-1 and J is TRBJ1-1; D remains unclear. The CDR3 runs to 14 residues. Trimming stripped 4 bases from V and 1 base from J, with 11 bases between. Germline assignment: CDR1 SGHRS and CDR2 YFSETQ. The CDR3 sequence is CASSLTDGNTEAFF. CDR3 DNA sequence: TGCGCCAGCAGCCTTACGGACGGGAACACTGAAGCTTTCTTT.

This clonotype was detected a few times. The gene calls are TRBV20-1 and TRBJ2-1; 8 bases agree with TRBD2. This CDR3 has 13 amino acids. V gave up 7 bases and J gave up 8 bases; unmatched junction bases: 10. The germline V gene encodes CDR1 DFQATT and CDR2 SNEGSKA (reference sequence). CDR3 protein: CSGDGRGADEQFF. CDR3 nucleotide sequence: TGCAGTGGGGATGGGCGGGGGGCCGATGAGCAGTTCTTC.

The table lists this clonotype with many counts. The genes are TRBV15 and TRBJ2-7; no clear D gene. This CDR3 region has 15 residues. V shed 0 bases and J shed 4 bases, with 13 bases lying between them. Germline V CDR1 and CDR2: LNHNV, YYDKDF (reference sequence). The CDR3 DNA sequence: TGTGCCACCAGCAGAGATTCTTCAGTATTTTACGAGCAGTACGTC. It translates to CATSRDSSVFYEQYV.

The CDR3 here is CASSRDYGTGELFF. The CDR3 nucleotides read TGTGCCAGCAGCCGAGATTATGGGACCGGGGAGCTGTTTTTT. This chain joins TRBV2 and TRBJ2-2; D gene unclear. The CDR3 loop spans 14 amino acids. Trimming took off 6 bases at V and 5 bases at J, with 13 bases between the two ends. The germline CDR1 and CDR2 sequences are SNHLY and FYNNEI.

V is TRBV7-6 and J is TRBJ2-1, with 8 bases fitting TRBD2. The CDR3 is 14 amino acids. V shed 4 bases and J 8 bases; nucleotides not matched to a gene: 7. CDR1 is SGHVS and CDR2 is FNYEAQ in the germline V gene. The CDR3 here is CASSSGGGWDEQFF. The CDR3 nucleotides are TGTGCCAGCAGCTCCGGGGGGGGCTGGGATGAGCAGTTCTTC.

This clonotype was counted only a few times. The chain combines TRBV11-2 with TRBJ2-1, with D possibly being TRBD2 (6 bases). Deletions cut 3 bases from V and 4 bases from J, with 13 bases between. Germline loops: CDR1 SGHAT, CDR2 FQNNGV. This CDR3 has 15 residues. The CDR3 sequence: CASSLGGGVYNEQFF. CDR3 in DNA: TGTGCCAGCAGCTTGGGGGGAGGAGTATACAATGAGCAGTTCTTC.

This clonotype appeared a few times. The V and J genes are TRBV12-3 or TRBV12-4 and TRBJ2-1; D is undetermined. The V end was cut by 0 bases, the J end by 6 bases, with 18 bases between. This CDR3 has 17 residues. The CDR3, as DNA: TGTGCCAGCAGTTTAGCGCCCCAGGTGGGTTTTCGCAATGAGCAGTTCTTC. Protein product: CASSLAPQVGFRNEQFF.

The chain joins TRBV28 to TRBJ2-1; D gene ambiguous. Germline V CDR1 and CDR2: MDHEN, SYDVKM. V lost 11 bases and J lost 0, with 8 bases in between. This CDR3 spans 12 amino acids. CDR3 residues: CAAQTSYNEQFF. CDR3 bases: TGTGCCGCCCAGACCTCCTACAATGAGCAGTTCTTC.

In this sample, this clonotype turned up a few times. This rearrangement joins TRBV19 to TRBJ1-5, with D possibly matching TRBD1 (6 bases). This CDR3 is 15 amino acids long. Germline CDR1 reads LNHDA; CDR2 reads SQIVND (reference sequence). Between the trimmed V and J ends, which lost 5 bases and 3 bases, there was a span of 14 bases. CDR3 DNA sequence: TGTGCCAGTAGTTCCTCAGGGGCTCCCAATCAGCCCCAGCATTTT. Translation gives CASSSSGAPNQPQHF.

The gene calls are TRBV28 and TRBJ2-1; TRBD1 agrees at 8 bases. The J segment lost 3 bases and the V segment lost 4 bases, leaving 11 bases of the junction unmatched. The V gene's germline CDR1 is MDHEN and CDR2 SYDVKM. The CDR3 loop spans 17 amino acids. The CDR3 DNA sequence: TGTGCCAGCAGTTCCCCACTGACAGGGGTGGACTACAATGAGCAGTTCTTC. Translating it yields CASSSPLTGVDYNEQFF. Full variable domain (rest looked up from reference TRBV28 and TRBJ2-1): DVKVTQSSRYLVKRTGEKVFLECVQDMDHENMFWYRQDPGLGLRLIYFSYDVKMKEKGDIPEGYSVSREKKERFSLILESASTNQTSMYLCASSSPLTGVDYNEQFFGPGTRLTVL.

V is TRBV6-2 or TRBV6-3 and J is TRBJ1-1; D is undetermined. The CDR3 covers 15 residues. Germline assignment: CDR1 MNHEY and CDR2 SVGEGT. Deletions cut 5 bases from V and 4 bases from J, with 17 bases between. The CDR3 DNA sequence: TGTGCCAGCAGTCCTACAAGGAACATGGGCACTGAAGCTTTCTTT. This codes for CASSPTRNMGTEAFF.

This clonotype was observed a few times. The chain has TRBV12-3 or TRBV12-4 and TRBJ1-5; possibly TRBD1 for D (6 bases). V was shortened by 6 bases and J by 4 bases, with 16 bases between the two germline ends. The CDR3 consists of 15 residues. The CDR3 sequence is CASSPTGFGNQPQHF. As DNA, the CDR3 is TGTGCCAGCAGCCCAACAGGGTTCGGGAATCAGCCCCAGCATTTT.

V and J are TRBV20-1 and TRBJ2-5, with no clear D. This CDR3 is 13 amino acids long. CDR1 is DFQATT, CDR2 SNEGSKA, per germline (reference sequence). V was trimmed by 2 bases and J by 0 bases, leaving 7 bases between them. CDR3 protein: CSARFPYQETQYF. The CDR3 DNA follows: TGCAGTGCTAGATTCCCCTACCAAGAGACCCAGTACTTC.

This chain connects TRBV20-1 to TRBJ2-3; D gene unclear. Trimming pared 0 bases from V and 2 bases from J, leaving 12 bases between. Germline values: CDR1 DFQATT, CDR2 SNEGSKA (reference sequence). The CDR3 length is 15 residues. In DNA, the CDR3 is TGCAGTGCTAGAGAAAGGCACAAGTCCACAGATACGCAGTATTTT. It is translated as CSARERHKSTDTQYF.

This clonotype was seen only a few times. This chain uses TRBV27 with TRBJ2-3, with a possible D match to TRBD2 (5 bases). The CDR3 covers 13 residues. CDR1 and CDR2 (germline): MNHEY, SMNVEV (reference sequence). Trimming removed 5 bases at V and 6 bases at J, with 12 bases between. This CDR3 reads CASSPPQRDTQYF. CDR3 DNA sequence: TGTGCCAGCAGTCCACCCCAGCGGGATACGCAGTATTTT.

The chain couples TRBV7-6 to TRBJ2-2, with 12 bases fitting TRBD1. V was pared by 5 bases and J by 8 bases, with 9 bases of the junction left unmatched. CDR3 length equals 16 residues. Germline V gene data show CDR1 as SGHVS and CDR2 as FNYEAQ. DNA of the CDR3: TGTGCCAGCAGCCCCCGGGGACAGGGGGCTGTTGGGGAGCTGTTTTTT. Residues: CASSPRGQGAVGELFF.

This clonotype was recorded a few times. V gene TRBV18 combines with J gene TRBJ2-7, with D tentatively TRBD2 (6 bases). Germline CDR1 reads KGHSH; CDR2 reads LQKENI. V was pared by 2 bases and J by 7 bases, with 18 bases between. This CDR3 region has 15 residues. The CDR3, as DNA: TGTGCCAGCTCACCAGGGATAGCGGCCCAGGAGGAGCAGTACTTC. Its protein product is CASSPGIAAQEEQYF. Drawing the rest from reference TRBV18 and TRBJ2-7, the complete variable domain is NAGVMQNPRHLVRRRGQEARLRCSPMKGHSHVYWYRQLPEEGLKFMVYLQKENIIDESGMPKERFSAEFPKEGPSILRIQQVVRGDSAAYFCASSPGIAAQEEQYFGPGTRLTVT.

This clonotype appeared a few times. This chain joins TRBV19 and TRBJ2-7, with 12 bases lining up with TRBD2. The trim removed 1 base at V and 4 bases at J, leaving 5 bases unmatched. CDR1 and CDR2 (germline): LNHDA, SQIVND (reference sequence). The CDR3 totals 16 residues. The CDR3, as DNA: TGTGCCAGTAGTATAGCGACTAGCGGGAGTTCTTACGAGCAGTACTTC. Amino acids: CASSIATSGSSYEQYF.

The rearrangement uses TRBV29-1 and TRBJ2-1, with D maybe TRBD2 (5 bases). CDR1 SQVTM and CDR2 ANQGSEA come from the germline V gene. The CDR3 is 18 amino acids. V dropped 0 bases and J dropped 2 bases, with 20 bases sitting between them. The CDR3 reads CSVEDITLEGGAYNEQFF. The CDR3 bases are TGCAGCGTTGAAGATATTACCCTAGAGGGTGGCGCCTACAATGAGCAGTTCTTC.

The chain joins TRBV6-2 or TRBV6-3 to TRBJ2-1; D call uncertain. Germline V gives CDR1 MNHEY, CDR2 SVGEGT. Trimming removed 6 bases from V and 8 bases from J, with 17 bases in between. The CDR3 runs to 14 residues. The CDR3 region is CASSPETLGDEQFF. Written as DNA, the CDR3 is TGTGCCAGCAGCCCCGAGACTCTGGGCGATGAGCAGTTCTTC.

This chain links TRBV20-1 with TRBJ2-5; 11 bases agree with TRBD2. Germline-derived CDR1 and CDR2 are DFQATT and SNEGSKA (reference sequence). CDR3 length equals 16 residues. Germline trimming cut 6 bases from V and 4 bases from J; bases unmatched to any gene: 13. The CDR3 DNA sequence: TGCAGTGCATCCTTTTATAGCGGGAGGGTGGGAGAGACCCAGTACTTC. The encoded protein is CSASFYSGRVGETQYF.

This sequence joins TRBV4-1 and TRBJ2-5, with 7 nucleotides matching TRBD1. CDR1 is MGHRA, CDR2 YSYEKL, per germline. Germline trimming cut 4 bases from V and 3 bases from J; bases unmatched to any gene: 11. This CDR3 region has 16 residues. This CDR3 is CASSPITGVEEETQYF. CDR3 sequence (DNA): TGCGCCAGCAGCCCTATTACAGGGGTTGAGGAAGAGACCCAGTACTTC.

This clonotype was detected a few times. The chain combines TRBV6-5 with TRBJ2-5; D unresolved. The CDR3 consists of 15 residues. CDR1 is MNHEY, CDR2 SVGAGI, per germline. The germline V and J ends were trimmed by 2 bases and 5 bases, with 15 bases remaining between them. CDR3 sequence (DNA): TGTGCCAGCAGTTACGACGGCACGCTAGGGGAGACCCAGTACTTC. This gives the protein CASSYDGTLGETQYF.

In its sample, this clonotype was seen many times. The chain joins TRBV9 to TRBJ2-1, with D tentatively TRBD2 (6 bases). Looked up from germline, CDR1 is SGDLS and CDR2 is YYNGEE. The CDR3 covers 13 residues. The V end was cut by 0 bases, the J end by 6 bases, with 7 bases between. In DNA form, the CDR3 reads TGTGCCAGCAGCGTAGGGACTACCAATGAGCAGTTCTTC. This encodes CASSVGTTNEQFF. The variable domain in full, completed from reference TRBV9 and TRBJ2-1, reads DSGVTQTPKHLITATGQRVTLRCSPRSGDLSVYWYQQSLDQGLQFLIQYYNGEERAKGNILERFSAQQFPDLHSELNLSSLELGDSALYFCASSVGTTNEQFFGPGTRLTVL.